This TCR beta chain was captured by sequencing in a study of cytomegalovirus exposure and HLA in healthy donors. PCR primers comprised 60 Vbeta and 13 Jbeta primers. The method was immunoSEQ multiplex PCR; TCRdb's version includes in-frame clones alone and lacks a portion of them. Among 95,000 to 100,000 clones listed, approximately 83% were seen once. The germline V and J ends were trimmed by 0 bases and 4 bases, with 17 bases remaining between them. Germline-derived CDR1 and CDR2 are KGHSH and LQKENI. This CDR3 contains 17 residues. Sequenced sample: PBMCs. The clonotype was recovered from a female donor in good health and CMV-seropositive. This chain joins TRBV18 and TRBJ2-3, with D tentatively TRBD2 (5 bases). This CDR3 is CASSPPVGSGTPDTQYF. CDR3 nucleotides: TGTGCCAGCTCACCACCGGTAGGTTCGGGAACCCCAGATACGCAGTATTTT.